The source of this TCR beta chain is a study of blood T cells in healthy people across ages. The second PCR ran roughly 6 to 11 cycles with a sample-barcoded 5' primer and J-beta primers. TCRdb reprocessed the 5' RACE reads with MiXCR, giving one entry per CDR3 protein. The sample lists about 1.7 million distinct CDR3 sequences; 25% to 30% were seen once. Germline V lookup: CDR1 SGHRS, CDR2 YFSETQ. J lost 2 bases, V lost 7 bases, and 6 bases had no gene match. CDR3 length equals 14 residues. V usage is TRBV5-1 and J usage is TRBJ1-5, with 7 positions matching TRBD1. Sequences were obtained from blood. The receptor was derived from a woman aged 30 to 39 in good health. DNA for the CDR3: TGCGCCAGCGCCGAGGGGGCCGGCAATCAGCCCCAGCATTTT. Translation: CASAEGAGNQPQHF.